The text below deals with one T cell receptor (beta chain). Per the germline V gene, CDR1 is SGHDT and CDR2 is YYEEEE. This CDR3 region has 15 residues. Losses at the gene ends were 0 bases for V and 6 bases for J; bases not matched to a gene: 5. Thawed, overnight-rested PBMC were stained with GMM-loaded CD1B tetramer, viability dye and anti-CD3, then sorted. The lipid loaded on the CD1B tetramers was C32 glucose monomycolate from Rhodococcus equi. CD14-expressing monocytes were removed from PBMC before cryopreservation and sorting. Tetramer-negative cells, roughly 97,000 per donor, were also sorted. The sample originates from a study of T cells in tuberculosis. Findings and caveats of the study: Some low-affinity tetramer-binding T cells may be absent from this sample.

The assay was immunoSEQ multiplex PCR, and TCRdb's table has in-frame clones only and misses some. The table has approximately 88,000 clones, just over 90% seen once. This rearrangement joins TRBV5-6 to TRBJ2-3; 9 positions agree with TRBD1. Sequencing was carried out using CD1b-GMM tetramer-negative cells sorted from PBMCs. This TCR derives from an adult woman with latent tuberculosis. The CDR3 DNA reads as TGTGCCAGCAGCTTGGGGACAGGGGCGGGTGATACGCAGTATTTT. Translation gives CASSLGTGAGDTQYF.